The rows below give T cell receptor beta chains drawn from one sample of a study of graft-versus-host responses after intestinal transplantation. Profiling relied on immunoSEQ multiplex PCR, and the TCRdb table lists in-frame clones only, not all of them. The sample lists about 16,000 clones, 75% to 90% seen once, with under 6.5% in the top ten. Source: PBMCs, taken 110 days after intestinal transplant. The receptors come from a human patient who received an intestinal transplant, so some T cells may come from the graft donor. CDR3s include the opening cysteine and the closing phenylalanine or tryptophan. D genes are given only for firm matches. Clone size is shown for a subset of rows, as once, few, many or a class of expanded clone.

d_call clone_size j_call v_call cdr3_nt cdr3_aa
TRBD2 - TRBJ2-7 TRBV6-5 TGTGCCAGCAACCGGGAGGGCCACGAGCAGTACTTC CASNREGHEQYF
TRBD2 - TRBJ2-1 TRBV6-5 TGTGCCAGCAGTTACGGGGTAGCGGGCCACAATGAGCAGTTCTTC CASSYGVAGHNEQFF
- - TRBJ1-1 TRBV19 TGTGCCAGTAGTGGACACATGAACACTGAAGCTTTCTTT CASSGHMNTEAFF
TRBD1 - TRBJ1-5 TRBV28 TGTGCCAGCAGCACGAGTTACAGGGGGGTTCTCAATCAGCCCCAGCATTTT CASSTSYRGVLNQPQHF
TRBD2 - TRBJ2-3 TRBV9 TGTGCCAGCAGCCCAGGACTAGCGGGAGCGTTGGCTCCTAGGACAGATACGCAGTATTTT CASSPGLAGALAPRTDTQYF
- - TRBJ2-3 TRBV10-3 TGTGCCATCAGCCCCCCTGAGCGATGGGAGCAGTATTTT CAISPPERWEQYF
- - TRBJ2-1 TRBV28 TGTGCCAGCAGTTTAAGCCAGTCCAATGAGCAGTTCTTC CASSLSQSNEQFF
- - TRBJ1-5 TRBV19 TGTGCCAGTAGTAGGGACGGGCGAAGCAATCAGCCCCAGCATTTT CASSRDGRSNQPQHF
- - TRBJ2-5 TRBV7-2 TGTGCCAGCAGCTTACCACTCGGTATGGACACAGTCCTCCAGGAGACCCAGTACTTC CASSLPLGMDTVLQETQYF
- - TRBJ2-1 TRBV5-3 TGTGCCAGAACCCTCCCACCAGAAGCTTGGATCCTCAATGAGCAGTTCTTC CARTLPPEAWILNEQFF
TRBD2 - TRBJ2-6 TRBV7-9 TGTGCCCCGTGGGTAGCGGGAGTTTCCCTCGGGGCCAACGTCCTGACTTTC CAPWVAGVSLGANVLTF
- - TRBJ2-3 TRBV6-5 TGTGCCAGCAGCCTATCGGGTCCCACAGATACGCAGTATTTT CASSLSGPTDTQYF
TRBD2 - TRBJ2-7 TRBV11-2 TGTGCCAGCAGCTCTGGGACTAGCGCTTTCTACGAGCAGTACTTC CASSSGTSAFYEQYF
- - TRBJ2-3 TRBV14 TGTGCCAGCAGCCACGCAAATGGGCTAGCGATAGATACGCAGTATTTT CASSHANGLAIDTQYF
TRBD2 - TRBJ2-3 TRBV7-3 TGTGCCAGCAGCTTAACAGCGGGAATGGGAGATACGCAGTATTTT CASSLTAGMGDTQYF
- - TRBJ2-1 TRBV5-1 TGCGCCAGCAGCTTACAGGGTGATGAGCAGTTCTTC CASSLQGDEQFF
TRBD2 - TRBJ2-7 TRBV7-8 TGTGCCAGCAGCTTAGCGAGAAGGGGAGGGGTCTACGAGCAGTACTTC CASSLARRGGVYEQYF
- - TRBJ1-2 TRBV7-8 TGTGCCAGCAGCTTAGCGCCAGATTATGGCTACACCTTC CASSLAPDYGYTF
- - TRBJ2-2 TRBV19 TGTGCCAGTAGTACATCGAACACCGGGGAGCTGTTTTTT CASSTSNTGELFF
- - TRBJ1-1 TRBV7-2 TGTGCCAGCAGCCCCGGAGGGGTGAGAGCTTTCTTT CASSPGGVRAFF
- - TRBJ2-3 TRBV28 TGTGCCAGCAGTCCCGGGACTGCTAGCACAGATACGCAGTATTTT CASSPGTASTDTQYF
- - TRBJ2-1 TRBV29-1 TGCAGCGTTGAAGTCGTCGGGAGTGGGTACAATGAGCAGTTCTTC CSVEVVGSGYNEQFF
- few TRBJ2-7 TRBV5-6 TGTGCCAGCAGCTATTGGAGCTGGGGTTCCTACGAGCAGTACTTC CASSYWSWGSYEQYF
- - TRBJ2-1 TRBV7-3 TGTGCCAGCAGCTTAGGCCTTCCCTACAATGAGCAGTTCTTC CASSLGLPYNEQFF
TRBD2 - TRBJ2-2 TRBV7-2 TGTGCCAGCACCACATCGGGACTAGCGGGAGGGCCCGGGGAGCTGTTTTTT CASTTSGLAGGPGELFF
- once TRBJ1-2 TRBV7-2 TGTGCCAGCAGCTTAACGGGGGACTATGGCTACACCTTC CASSLTGDYGYTF
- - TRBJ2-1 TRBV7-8 TGTGCCAGCACTAATATTAGGCTAGCGAGTTACAATGAGCAGTTCTTC CASTNIRLASYNEQFF
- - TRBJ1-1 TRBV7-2 TGTGCCAGCAGCTTATGGGCCGGGACTGAAGCTTTCTTT CASSLWAGTEAFF
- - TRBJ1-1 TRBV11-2 TGTGCCAGCAGCTACGGACAGTACATGAACACTGAAGCTTTCTTT CASSYGQYMNTEAFF
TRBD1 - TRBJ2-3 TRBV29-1 TGCAGCGTTATACTAGGGGGCACTCCTAGCACAGATACGCAGTATTTT CSVILGGTPSTDTQYF
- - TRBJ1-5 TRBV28 TGTGCCAGCAGTTTATTGACGGCAGTGGGGCGGGGCAATCAGCCCCAGCATTTT CASSLLTAVGRGNQPQHF
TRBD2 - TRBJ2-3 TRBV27 TGTGCCAGCAGTTTATATGGGGACTACGCTAGCACAGATACGCAGTATTTT CASSLYGDYASTDTQYF
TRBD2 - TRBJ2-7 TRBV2 TGTGCCAGCAGTGAAGGCGGGAGACCGGCCTACGAGCAGTACTTC CASSEGGRPAYEQYF
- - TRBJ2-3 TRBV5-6 TGTGCCAGCAGCTTGCGCAGGGGCCATTTTGCCGATACGCAGTATTTT CASSLRRGHFADTQYF
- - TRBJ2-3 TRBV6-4 TGTGCCAGCAGTGACTCCAGGGACACAGATACGCAGTATTTT CASSDSRDTDTQYF
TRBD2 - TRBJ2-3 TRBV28 TGTGCCAGCAGTTCGACCGAGGCGACTAGCGGGACTAGCACAGATACGCAGTATTTT CASSSTEATSGTSTDTQYF
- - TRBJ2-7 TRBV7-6 TGTGCCAGCAGCTTAGGGGGACCAGAATACGAGCAGTACTTC CASSLGGPEYEQYF
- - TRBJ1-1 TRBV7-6 TGTGCCAGCAGTTCGGGGAAGGAAGCTTTCTTT CASSSGKEAFF
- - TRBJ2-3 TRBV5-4 TGTGCTCAGGGGCGGGACAAGCGCACAGATACGCAGTATTTT CAQGRDKRTDTQYF
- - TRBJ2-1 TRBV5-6 TGTGCCAGCAGCTTCTTTTTGAAACAGGAGCAGTTCTTC CASSFFLKQEQFF
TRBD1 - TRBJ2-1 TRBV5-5 TGTGCCAGCAGCTTGGATCTGGGACAGTCGGACAATGAGCAGTTCTTC CASSLDLGQSDNEQFF
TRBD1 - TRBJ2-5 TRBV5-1 TGCGCCAGCAGCTTAGGAACCGGGACAGGGATGGAGACCCAGTACTTC CASSLGTGTGMETQYF
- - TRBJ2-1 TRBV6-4 TGTGCCAGCCTCCGGGACTCTTGGGCTTACAATGAGCAGTTCTTC CASLRDSWAYNEQFF
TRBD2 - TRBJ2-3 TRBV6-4 TGTGCCAGCAGTGACGCGGCTAGCGGGACAGATACGCAGTATTTT CASSDAASGTDTQYF
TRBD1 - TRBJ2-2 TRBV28 TGTGCCAGCAGTTTAACCCTGGACAGGGGGAACACCGGGGAGCTGTTTTTT CASSLTLDRGNTGELFF
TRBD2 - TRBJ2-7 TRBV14 TGTGCCAGCAGCCACCTACCACTAGCGGGAGGACGGGAGGGGTACTTC CASSHLPLAGGREGYF
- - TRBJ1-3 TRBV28 TGTGCCAGCAGTTTCGGTGGAGGGCAGTACTCTGGAAACACCATATATTTT CASSFGGGQYSGNTIYF
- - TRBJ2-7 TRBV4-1 TGCGCCAGCAGCCAAGGTGCAGGGGTCTACGAGCAGTACTTC CASSQGAGVYEQYF
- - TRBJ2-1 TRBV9 TGTGCCAGCAGCGTTGGGGCTGAGCAGTTCTTC CASSVGAEQFF